This TCR beta chain originates from a study of type 1 regulatory T cells. TCRdb reanalysed the reads using MiXCR and keeps one entry per CDR3 protein. The data hold about 68,000 distinct CDR3 sequences, with 50% to 70% observed a single time. As to this clonotype: Its antigen is unknown.

The origin of this receptor is a human donor in good health. The sequenced material came from cultured T cells, either the whole culture or a sorted T cell fraction (not recorded which). Subset denoted: Tr1-enriched cell product generated in vitro against host alloantigens.

The CDR3 loop reads CACQGTGKGQPQHF. Here the CDR3 DNA reads TGTGCCTGCCAAGGGACAGGGAAGGGCCAGCCCCAGCATTTT. This sequence joins TRBV30 and TRBJ1-5; TRBD1 agrees at 9 bases. The germline gives CDR1 GTSNPN, CDR2 SVGIG (reference sequence). CDR3 size: 14 residues. Losses at the gene ends were 6 bases for V and 7 bases for J; bases not matched to a gene: 10.